This T cell receptor beta chain was recovered during a study of blood T cells in healthy people across ages. General study findings and limits: Age brought a roughly linear fall in TCR beta diversity measured per million T cells. It was not known whether donors were CMV positive (a possible confounder of expanded clonotype changes).

There are 13 residues in the CDR3. Germline-derived CDR1 and CDR2 are SQVTM and ANQGSEA. The V end was cut by 4 bases, the J end by 1 base, with 10 bases between. In its sample, this clonotype was seen many times. Its target is unknown. With a J-beta primer mix and a sample-barcoded 5' primer, a second PCR ran about 7 to 11 cycles. Each cDNA molecule was tagged by a template-switch adaptor that had 12 random nucleotides. Every individual sample yielded 2.5 million or more paired-end reads (each containing CDR3). A single record per CDR3 protein comes from TCRdb applying MiXCR to the 5' RACE reads. The table has 1.5 million to 2 million distinct CDR3 sequences, roughly 43% seen once.

J is TRBJ2-5 and V is TRBV29-1; D gene unclear. This receptor was obtained from a human donor in good health. Sequencing used blood. CDR3 in amino acids: CSVVWSGQETQYF. DNA of the CDR3: TGCAGCGTTGTGTGGTCAGGCCAAGAGACCCAGTACTTC.